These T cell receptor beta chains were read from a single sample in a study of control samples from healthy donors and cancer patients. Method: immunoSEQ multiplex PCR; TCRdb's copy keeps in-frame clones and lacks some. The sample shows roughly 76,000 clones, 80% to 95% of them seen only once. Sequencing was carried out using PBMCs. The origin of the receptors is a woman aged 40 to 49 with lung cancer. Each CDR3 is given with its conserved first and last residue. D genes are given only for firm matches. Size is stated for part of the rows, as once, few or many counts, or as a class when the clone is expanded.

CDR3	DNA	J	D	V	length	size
CASSPTSRTWDTEAFF	TGCGCCAGCAGTCCCACGTCTCGGACATGGGACACTGAAGCTTTCTTT	TRBJ1-1	-	TRBV10-1	16	once
CASLSTGGPQRKPLHF	TGTGCCAGCCTCTCCACAGGGGGCCCCCAGCGAAAACCCCTCCACTTT	TRBJ1-6	TRBD1	TRBV2	16	-
CASHDTGSGNTIYF	TGCGCCAGTCACGATACAGGATCTGGAAACACCATATATTTT	TRBJ1-3	-	TRBV5-1	14	-
CASSLVSEPSETQYF	TGTGCCAGCAGCTTGGTGAGTGAACCATCGGAGACCCAGTACTTC	TRBJ2-5	-	TRBV5-4	15	-
CASSYSVDTEAFF	TGTGCCAGCAGTTACTCGGTCGACACTGAAGCTTTCTTT	TRBJ1-1	-	TRBV6-5	13	-
CASSVPGHLTETQYF	TGTGCCAGCAGCGTCCCGGGACACCTAACAGAGACCCAGTACTTC	TRBJ2-5	-	TRBV9	15	-
CASKTGYNSPLHF	TGTGCCAGCAAAACAGGTTATAATTCACCCCTCCACTTT	TRBJ1-6	-	TRBV28	13	-
CASSLELAGEPMQYF	TGTGCCAGCAGCTTAGAACTAGCGGGAGAGCCGATGCAGTATTTT	TRBJ2-3	TRBD2	TRBV7-6	15	-
CASSPGGAGGYEQYF	TGTGCCAGCAGCCCCGGAGGGGCGGGGGGTTACGAGCAGTACTTC	TRBJ2-7	TRBD2	TRBV11-3	15	-
CASKLAGEQYF	TGTGCCAGCAAACTAGCGGGTGAGCAGTACTTC	TRBJ2-7	TRBD2	TRBV27	11	-
CASSLNSAGYGYTF	TGTGCCAGCAGCTTAAATTCAGCAGGCTATGGCTACACCTTC	TRBJ1-2	-	TRBV11-2	14	-
CATTSGGAPEDTQYF	TGTGCCACCACTAGCGGGGGGGCTCCCGAAGATACGCAGTATTTT	TRBJ2-3	TRBD2	TRBV6-5	15	-
CASSGRGVNYGYTF	TGTGCCAGCAGCGGCAGGGGTGTCAACTATGGCTACACCTTC	TRBJ1-2	-	TRBV13	14	-
CAISETSGETQYF	TGTGCCATCAGTGAGACTAGCGGCGAGACCCAGTACTTC	TRBJ2-5	TRBD2	TRBV10-3	13	-
CAWSVRFDGRTEAFF	TGTGCCTGGAGTGTTCGTTTTGACGGACGCACTGAAGCTTTCTTT	TRBJ1-1	-	TRBV30	15	-
CASSWGGETGANVLTF	TGTGCCAGCAGTTGGGGAGGGGAGACTGGGGCCAACGTCCTGACTTTC	TRBJ2-6	TRBD2	TRBV6-5	16	-
CSAPVGETQYF	TGCAGTGCGCCTGTCGGGGAGACCCAGTACTTC	TRBJ2-5	-	TRBV20-1	11	-
CASSERQVWGYGYTF	TGTGCCAGCAGTGAAAGGCAGGTCTGGGGCTATGGCTACACCTTC	TRBJ1-2	-	TRBV6-1	15	-
CSVDVGFGNQPQHF	TGCAGCGTTGATGTAGGGTTCGGCAATCAGCCCCAGCATTTT	TRBJ1-5	-	TRBV29-1	14	few
CASSSLDRVRRYTF	TGTGCCAGCAGTTCCCTGGACAGGGTCAGACGCTACACCTTC	TRBJ1-2	TRBD1	TRBV28	14	-
CASSAGFEQFF	TGTGCCAGCAGCGCGGGCTTTGAGCAGTTCTTC	TRBJ2-1	-	TRBV9	11	-
CASSLDIQETQYF	TGCGCCAGCAGCCTGGACATCCAAGAGACCCAGTACTTC	TRBJ2-5	-	TRBV5-1	13	-
CASSLGGEAQPQHF	TGCGCCAGCAGCTTGGGTGGAGAAGCTCAGCCCCAGCATTTT	TRBJ1-5	-	TRBV5-1	14	-
CSVGPQVQPGAGYTF	TGCAGCGTTGGGCCCCAGGTACAGCCAGGGGCTGGCTACACCTTC	TRBJ1-2	-	TRBV29-1	15	-
CASSSPRTVFSGANVLTF	TGTGCCAGTAGTTCCCCCCGGACAGTCTTCTCTGGGGCCAACGTCCTGACTTTC	TRBJ2-6	-	TRBV19	18	-
CASSLGPQSIRETQYF	TGTGCCAGCAGCTTAGGTCCGCAGAGTATTCGGGAGACCCAGTACTTC	TRBJ2-5	-	TRBV7-9	16	-
CATPTHDRGVAKNIQYF	TGCGCCACCCCGACACATGACAGGGGGGTTGCCAAAAACATTCAGTACTTC	TRBJ2-4	TRBD1	TRBV10-1	17	once
CASSHVSGSYNEQFF	TGTGCCAGCAGCCATGTTAGCGGGAGTTACAATGAGCAGTTCTTC	TRBJ2-1	TRBD2	TRBV3-1/TRBV3-2	15	-
CASSLFQGSYEQYF	TGTGCCAGCAGCTTATTCCAGGGGTCCTACGAGCAGTACTTC	TRBJ2-7	-	TRBV11-2	14	few
CASRSYRSNEKLFF	TGTGCTAGCCGTTCCTACCGATCTAATGAAAAACTGTTTTTT	TRBJ1-4	-	TRBV12-5	14	-
CASSYQTLAYEQYF	TGTGCCAGCAGTTACCAGACACTAGCCTACGAGCAGTACTTC	TRBJ2-7	-	TRBV6-5	14	-
CASSDGGKDTDTQYF	TGTGCCAGCAGTGACGGGGGTAAGGACACAGATACGCAGTATTTT	TRBJ2-3	-	TRBV6-4	15	-
CASSLGPSPGANVLTF	TGTGCCAGCAGCTTAGGGCCCAGTCCCGGGGCCAACGTCCTGACTTTC	TRBJ2-6	-	TRBV11-2	16	-
CAWSVQVSEAFF	TGTGCCTGGAGTGTACAAGTGTCTGAAGCTTTCTTT	TRBJ1-1	-	TRBV30	12	once
CASRPDGDPSNTEAFF	TGTGCCAGTAGGCCTGACGGAGACCCTTCGAACACTGAAGCTTTCTTT	TRBJ1-1	-	TRBV19	16	-
CASSLGQMSSYNEQFF	TGTGCCAGTAGTCTCGGACAGATGAGCTCCTACAATGAGCAGTTCTTC	TRBJ2-1	-	TRBV19	16	-
CASSPRQGTDTQYF	TGTGCCAGCAGCCCTCGACAGGGAACAGATACGCAGTATTTT	TRBJ2-3	TRBD1	TRBV7-2	14	-
CASSLTDRARATQYF	TGTGCCAGCAGCTTAACCGACAGGGCAAGGGCGACCCAGTACTTC	TRBJ2-5	TRBD1	TRBV7-2	15	-
CASSYTGTGGGQPQHF	TGTGCCAGCAGTTACACCGGGACAGGGGGCGGGCAGCCCCAGCATTTT	TRBJ1-5	TRBD1	TRBV6-5	16	-
CASSQDLAGGRADTQYF	TGTGCCAGCAGCCAAGATCTGGCGGGGGGCCGGGCAGATACGCAGTATTTT	TRBJ2-3	TRBD2	TRBV3-1/TRBV3-2	17	-
CASSLGPGELFF	TGTGCCAGCAGCTTGGGACCCGGGGAGCTGTTTTTT	TRBJ2-2	-	TRBV5-4	12	-
CASSGQRGTDTQYF	TGTGCCAGCAGCGGTCAGAGAGGCACAGATACGCAGTATTTT	TRBJ2-3	-	TRBV9	14	-
CATSKALLGYEQYF	TGTGCCACCAGCAAAGCACTCCTGGGCTACGAGCAGTACTTC	TRBJ2-7	-	TRBV15	14	-
CSVWEGQKNTEAFF	TGCAGCGTCTGGGAGGGACAGAAGAACACTGAAGCTTTCTTT	TRBJ1-1	TRBD1	TRBV29-1	14	-
CASSLGGGTYEQYF	TGTGCCAGCAGCTTAGGGGGGGGGACCTACGAGCAGTACTTC	TRBJ2-7	-	TRBV5-5	14	-
CASSGGQGNTEAFF	TGTGCCAGCAGTGGGGGTCAAGGGAACACTGAAGCTTTCTTT	TRBJ1-1	-	TRBV9	14	-
CASSLKAGGGGTDTQYF	TGCGCCAGCAGCTTGAAGGCTGGCGGGGGGGGAACAGATACGCAGTATTTT	TRBJ2-3	TRBD2	TRBV5-1	17	-